The 15 T cell receptor beta chains below were found in one sample sequenced in a study of blood T cell repertoires in COVID-19. Clones were read by immunoSEQ multiplex PCR, and TCRdb kept only the in-frame ones, dropping some. Here the sample spans 150,000 to 200,000 clones, about 85% being singletons. Sequenced: peripheral blood. Receptors were obtained from a human donor with acute or convalescent COVID-19. The donor label of this sample is uncertain.

J is TRBJ1-2 and V is TRBV29-1; D ambiguous. Germline CDR1 reads SQVTM; CDR2 reads ANQGSEA. The CDR3 sequence is 12 residues long. V shed 4 bases and J shed 2 bases, with 8 bases lying between them. CDR3 nucleotides: TGCAGCGTTGCCCCGGGGAACTATGGCTACACCTTC. It codes for CSVAPGNYGYTF.

V usage is TRBV30 and J usage is TRBJ2-5, with D possibly being TRBD2 (5 bases). Germline CDR1 is GTSNPN and CDR2 is SVGIG (reference sequence). The CDR3 contains 14 residues. The ends were cut back, 1 base at V and 4 bases at J, with 13 bases in the middle. Here the CDR3 reads CAWSDSRGLETQYF. DNA for the CDR3: TGTGCCTGGAGTGACTCCCGCGGGTTAGAGACCCAGTACTTC.

This chain uses TRBV5-1 with TRBJ2-7; D remains ambiguous. In germline, CDR1 is SGHRS, CDR2 YFSETQ. The germline V and J ends were trimmed by 4 bases and 4 bases, with 15 bases remaining between them. This CDR3 has 14 residues. The CDR3 reads CASSVTADPYEQYF. The CDR3 DNA sequence: TGCGCCAGCAGCGTAACAGCTGATCCTTACGAGCAGTACTTC. The variable domain in full, with the rest retrieved from reference TRBV5-1 and TRBJ2-7, is KAGVTQTPRYLIKTRGQQVTLSCSPISGHRSVSWYQQTPGQGLQFLFEYFSETQRNKGNFPGRFSGRQFSNSRSEMNVSTLELGDSALYLCASSVTADPYEQYFGPGTRLTVT.

The CDR3 loop is CASRRTGGDEKLFF. CDR3 coding DNA: TGCGCCAGCAGGCGGACAGGAGGGGATGAAAAACTGTTTTTT. J is TRBJ1-4 and V is TRBV5-1, with 7 nucleotides matching TRBD1. There are 14 residues in the CDR3. Germline values: CDR1 SGHRS, CDR2 YFSETQ. J gave up 6 bases and V 5 bases, and 7 bases lay outside the gene matches.

This clone was seen only once. V gene TRBV12-2 combines with J gene TRBJ1-2. TRBV12-2 is listed as a pseudogene. This CDR3 contains 16 residues. The CDR3 DNA reads as TGTGCAAGTCGCTTAGCCCGGGGGGACGGCTTCTATGGCTACACCTTC. This gives the protein CASRLARGDGFYGYTF.

The chain has TRBV28 and TRBJ1-6; 9 bases map to TRBD1. V lost 6 bases and J lost 6; bases outside the gene matches: 12. From germline, CDR1 is MDHEN and CDR2 SYDVKM. CDR3 length: 17 residues. The CDR3 region is CASRTYGTGLSNSPLHF. CDR3 nucleotides: TGTGCCAGCAGAACGTATGGGACAGGGTTGAGTAATTCACCCCTCCACTTT.

The genes are TRBV18 and TRBJ1-1; TRBD1 aligns across 7 bases. V lost 1 base, J lost 2 bases, and 7 bases stayed unmatched. The CDR3 length is 16 residues. Looked up from germline, CDR1 is KGHSH and CDR2 is LQKENI. CDR3 DNA sequence: TGTGCCAGCTCACCACTTGACAGGGCCCTAAACACTGAAGCTTTCTTT. It specifies CASSPLDRALNTEAFF. Looking up the rest from reference TRBV18 and TRBJ1-1 gives the full variable domain: NAGVMQNPRHLVRRRGQEARLRCSPMKGHSHVYWYRQLPEEGLKFMVYLQKENIIDESGMPKERFSAEFPKEGPSILRIQQVVRGDSAAYFCASSPLDRALNTEAFFGQGTRLTVV.

The chain links TRBV7-2 to TRBJ1-2; TRBD1 agrees at 8 bases. Germline V gene sequence: CDR1 SGHTA, CDR2 FQGNSA. Trimming at V came to 5 bases and at J to 4 bases, leaving 12 bases not matched to a gene. The CDR3 contains 16 residues. The CDR3 coding sequence is TGTGCCAGCAGCCCAGGGGGTATGGGGACAGGCTATGGCTACACCTTC. Its translation: CASSPGGMGTGYGYTF. The entire variable domain, with the rest obtained from reference TRBV7-2 and TRBJ1-2, is as follows: GAGVSQSPSNKVTEKGKDVELRCDPISGHTALYWYRQSLGQGLEFLIYFQGNSAPDKSGLPSDRFSAERTGGSVSTLTIQRTQQEDSAVYLCASSPGGMGTGYGYTFGSGTRLTVV.

Details on this clone: This specimen includes other DNA sequences encoding the same CDR3. The J gene is TRBJ1-1, the V gene TRBV18; 7 bases map to TRBD1. V lost 1 base and J lost 8; bases outside the gene matches: 1. Germline values: CDR1 KGHSH, CDR2 LQKENI. The CDR3 is 12 amino acids. CDR3 in DNA: TGTGCCAGCTCACCACTACAGGGGGAAGCTTTCTTT. Translation: CASSPLQGEAFF.

This chain links TRBV18 with TRBJ1-4; D gene unclear. The CDR3 loop spans 12 amino acids. Trimming took 5 bases from V and 12 from J, leaving 13 bases between them. Germline CDR1 reads KGHSH; CDR2 reads LQKENI. CDR3 protein: CASSSSEGELFF. The DNA of the CDR3 is TGTGCCAGCTCATCCTCCGAGGGTGAACTGTTTTTT.

The rearrangement joins TRBV6-5 to TRBJ1-1; D ambiguous. CDR1 MNHEY and CDR2 SVGAGI come from the germline V gene. CDR3 size: 11 residues. V gave up 6 bases and J gave up 1 base, with 3 bases separating them. The CDR3 is CASSGNTEAFF. CDR3 sequence (DNA): TGTGCCAGCAGCGGGAACACTGAAGCTTTCTTT.

This chain joins TRBV11-1 and TRBJ1-1; D is unclear. The CDR3 contains 15 residues. V was shortened by 0 bases and J by 1 base, with 9 bases between the two germline ends. Germline CDR1 and CDR2: SGHAT and FQDESV (reference sequence). CDR3 DNA sequence: TGTGCCAGCAGCTTAGCATCCACAGCGAACACTGAAGCTTTCTTT. Translated, it gives CASSLASTANTEAFF.

The chain recombines TRBV21-1 with TRBJ1-4; TRBD1 was called by the table and not checked on the DNA. TRBV21-1 is flagged as a pseudogene. The CDR3 totals 13 residues. The CDR3 DNA reads as TGTGCCAGCAGCAAAAGGCTAGGACAGGTCCTTTTTTTT. Encoded protein: CASSKRLGQVLFF.

The chain combines TRBV27 with TRBJ1-1, with a possible D match to TRBD1 (6 bases). CDR1 MNHEY and CDR2 SMNVEV come from the germline V gene (reference sequence). Trimming shortened V by 6 bases and J by 3 bases, and 11 bases separated the two germline ends. The CDR3 is 13 residues long. The CDR3 protein is CASRPGQYTEAFF. CDR3 DNA sequence: TGTGCCAGCAGGCCGGGACAATACACTGAAGCTTTCTTT.

CDR3 protein: CASKIRNSGREETQYF. In DNA form, the CDR3 reads TGTGCCAGCAAGATCCGGAATAGTGGGAGAGAGGAGACCCAGTACTTC. The chain has TRBV3-1 (or the pseudogene TRBV3-2) and TRBJ2-5; D possibly corresponds to TRBD2 (5 bases). The length of the CDR3 is 16 residues. Germline-derived CDR1 and CDR2 are LGHDT and YNNKEL (reference sequence). Deletions cut 7 bases from V and 5 bases from J, with 23 bases between.